This TCR beta chain was sequenced in a study of cytotoxic CD8 clonotypes in ibrutinib-treated CLL. Trimming took 6 bases from V and 2 from J, leaving 11 bases between them. CDR3 length: 14 amino acids. The V gene's germline CDR1 is MNHNS and CDR2 SASEGT. Produced via immunoSEQ multiplex PCR; TCRdb's table is partial and in-frame only. The table lists 50,000 or so clones, less than 85% of them singletons. The rearrangement joins TRBV6-1 to TRBJ2-1; D is possibly TRBD2 (6 bases). Sequenced material: PBMCs, taken after 24 months of ibrutinib treatment. This TCR came from a human donor with chronic lymphocytic leukemia. The CDR3 loop reads CASSGAGTYNEQFF. The CDR3 DNA sequence: TGTGCCAGCAGCGGGGCGGGAACCTACAATGAGCAGTTCTTC.